The 31 T cell receptor beta chains in this list originate from one sample, sequenced in a study of T cells in Graves' hyperthyroidism and ophthalmopathy. TCR beta CDR3 sequences were amplified from RNA transcripts. An initial round of RT-PCR targeting the TCR CDR3 relied on the HTBI primer set. TCRdb reanalysed the multiplex PCR reads using MiXCR and keeps one entry per CDR3 protein. The table has some 350,000 distinct CDR3 sequences, approximately 14% seen once; the top ten hold approximately 35%. Material: blood. The origin of the receptors is a woman aged 40-49 years with Graves' ophthalmopathy.

The chain has TRBV20-1 and TRBJ1-5, with D uncertain. The CDR3 contains 15 residues. Germline values: CDR1 DFQATT, CDR2 SNEGSKA (reference sequence). V lost 1 base and J lost 4, with 14 bases in between. CDR3 bases: TGCAGTGCTAGAGCTCCGAGGGTTGGAAATCAGCCCCAGCATTTT. Residues: CSARAPRVGNQPQHF.

This clonotype has a count of ten or more. This sequence joins TRBV27 and TRBJ1-5; D unclear. Trimming cost V 1 base and J 3 bases, with 4 bases left between them. There are 13 residues in the CDR3. Germline assignment: CDR1 MNHEY and CDR2 SMNVEV (reference sequence). This CDR3 reads CASSLWDNQPQHF. For the CDR3, the DNA is TGTGCCAGCAGTTTATGGGACAATCAGCCCCAGCATTTT.

In the case of this clonotype: Relative to the germline gene, one junction end is altered; a read error may explain this. The chain joins TRBV6-6 to TRBJ2-1, with 11 nucleotides matching TRBD2. The CDR3 extends over 15 amino acids. CDR1 MNHNY and CDR2 SVGAGI come from the germline V gene (reference sequence). In DNA, the CDR3 is TGTGCCAGCGGTTACTCGACTAGCGGGACGGGTGAGCAGTTCTTC. Amino acids: CASGYSTSGTGEQFF.

This clonotype was detected many times. This sequence joins TRBV3-1 and TRBJ2-3, with D perhaps assigned TRBD1 or TRBD2 (5 bases each). Germline CDR1 LGHDT, CDR2 YNNKEL (reference sequence). The CDR3 is 16 amino acids. V gave up 4 bases and J gave up 5 bases, with 19 bases separating them. The CDR3 region is CASSPRSAGSLDTQYF. The CDR3 region has the DNA TGTGCCAGCAGCCCCCGATCGGCAGGGAGTTTAGATACGCAGTATTTT.

Details on this clonotype: One end of the junction varies from germline; a read error may be responsible. The chain links TRBV11-2 to TRBJ2-7, with D possibly TRBD1 on 6 matching bases. The CDR3 is 14 amino acids. The germline V gene encodes CDR1 SGHAT and CDR2 FQNNGV. The CDR3, as DNA: TGTGCCAGCAGCCATGCCGGACAGCCCTACGAGCAGTGCTTC. This sequence encodes CASSHAGQPYEQCF.

This clonotype was recorded many times. V is TRBV12-3 or TRBV12-4 and J is TRBJ1-4; D not certain. Trimming stripped 3 bases from V and 3 bases from J, with 17 bases between. There are 17 residues in the CDR3. The CDR3 sequence: CASSFNPLTVANEKLFF. CDR3 coding DNA: TGTGCCAGCAGTTTCAATCCGTTAACCGTGGCTAATGAAAAACTGTTTTTT.

This clonotype was recorded at least ten times. The V gene is TRBV25-1, the J gene TRBJ2-7; D perhaps matches TRBD2 (7 bases). The V and J ends lost 0 bases and 3 bases respectively, with 12 bases between them. The CDR3 spans 15 residues. Germline V gene lookup returns CDR1 MGHDK and CDR2 SYGVNS. This CDR3 is CASSEYGGAHYEQYF. For the CDR3, the DNA is TGTGCCAGCAGTGAATATGGGGGGGCCCACTACGAGCAGTACTTC.

The sample holds many counts of this clonotype. The V gene is TRBV25-1, the J gene TRBJ1-4; D not certain. The CDR3 has 15 residues. CDR1 MGHDK and CDR2 SYGVNS come from the germline V gene. V gave up 4 bases and J gave up 4 bases, with 13 bases separating them. The CDR3 DNA sequence: TGTGCCAGCAGTGCGCTGACAACCGGTAATGAAAAACTGTTTTTT. Protein sequence: CASSALTTGNEKLFF.

Remarks on this clonotype: A much bigger clone sits one base away, suggesting this may be a read error. The rearrangement joins TRBV11-2 to TRBJ2-5, with D possibly TRBD2 on 5 matching bases. The CDR3 length is 13 residues. The V gene's germline CDR1 is SGHAT and CDR2 FQNNGV. Trimming removed 8 bases at V and 7 bases at J, with 17 bases between. Here the CDR3 reads CASGGLAVGTQYF. The CDR3 nucleotides read TGTGCCAGCGGCGGGCTAGCTGTCGGGACCCAGTACTTC.

This clonotype has at least ten counts. The chain has TRBV12-3 or TRBV12-4 and TRBJ2-7, with 8 bases aligning to TRBD1. V lost 5 bases, J lost 7 bases, and 10 bases stayed unmatched. The CDR3 loop spans 14 amino acids. The CDR3 DNA reads as TGTGCCAGCAGTGTTTCAGGGGGCTCGGGGGAGCAGTACTTC. It specifies CASSVSGGSGEQYF.

This clonotype appeared once. The gene calls are TRBV12-3 or TRBV12-4 and TRBJ2-5, with D possibly matching TRBD2 (5 bases). V lost 6 bases and J 4 bases, leaving 15 bases between the germline ends. This CDR3 has 14 residues. The CDR3 DNA reads as TGTGCCAGCAGCCCGGACTTTACCGGAGAGACCCAGTACTTC. Translation: CASSPDFTGETQYF.

The table lists this clonotype with a count of one. A much larger clone is a single base away; this may be a read error. The chain uses TRBV7-2 and TRBJ2-4; D is uncertain. CDR1 SGHTA and CDR2 FQGNSA come from the germline V gene. With 1 base removed from V and 0 bases from J, the gap between germline ends came to 13 bases. The CDR3 has 17 amino acids. CDR3 amino acids: CASSLECAFIAKNIQYF. In nucleotides, the CDR3 is TGTGCCAGCAGCTTAGAATGCGCCTTTATAGCCAAAAACATTCAGTACTTC.

J is TRBJ2-5 and V is TRBV15; TRBD2 is a possible D gene (5 bases). The germline V gene encodes CDR1 LNHNV and CDR2 YYDKDF (reference sequence). V lost 7 bases, J lost 4 bases, and 13 bases lay in between. CDR3 length: 13 amino acids. CDR3 DNA sequence: TGTGCCACCACAGCGGCTTATATAGAGACCCAGTACTTC. Translating gives CATTAAYIETQYF. The entire variable domain, with the rest obtained from reference TRBV15 and TRBJ2-5, is as follows: DAMVIQNPRYQVTQFGKPVTLSCSQTLNHNVMYWYQQKSSQAPKLLFHYYDKDFNNEADTPDNFQSRRPNTSFCFLDIRSPGLGDTAMYLCATTAAYIETQYFGPGTRLLVL.

This clonotype was observed a few times. The chain has TRBV20-1 and TRBJ1-4; D ambiguous. There are 13 residues in the CDR3. Germline V CDR1 and CDR2: DFQATT, SNEGSKA (reference sequence). Between the trimmed V and J ends, which lost 6 bases and 10 bases, there was a span of 18 bases. The CDR3 DNA is TGCAGTGCCCCGGACCCAACGGGAGGAAAACTGTTTTTT. This codes for CSAPDPTGGKLFF.

In its sample, this clonotype was seen many times. This chain joins TRBV2 and TRBJ1-2; D is undetermined. Trimming took off 4 bases at V and 6 bases at J, with 18 bases between the two ends. Germline V gene lookup returns CDR1 SNHLY and CDR2 FYNNEI. The CDR3 length is 15 residues. Here the CDR3 DNA reads TGTGCCAGCAGTGTCCGAGGGCAAGGGCGGCATGGCTACACCTTC. This sequence encodes CASSVRGQGRHGYTF.

This clonotype was seen a few times. The V call is TRBV6-4, the J call TRBJ1-1; no clear D gene. From germline, CDR1 is MRHNA and CDR2 SNTAGT. The CDR3 covers 12 residues. V shed 3 bases and J shed 8 bases, with 10 bases lying between them. DNA for the CDR3: TGTGCCAGCAGTGAGGGGTACGGGGAAGCTTTCTTT. Encoded protein: CASSEGYGEAFF.

There are many counts of this clonotype. V and J are TRBV6-1 and TRBJ2-2; TRBD1 or TRBD2 may be the D gene (5 bases each). Trimming took off 2 bases at V and 4 bases at J, with 11 bases between the two ends. Looked up from germline, CDR1 is MNHNS and CDR2 is SASEGT. The CDR3 covers 15 residues. The CDR3, as DNA: TGTGCCAGCAGTGAAACAATAGGGACCACCGGGGAGCTGTTTTTT. It is translated as CASSETIGTTGELFF.

This clonotype has a handful of counts. The V call is TRBV5-5, the J call TRBJ2-5; 7 nucleotides line up with TRBD1. The length of the CDR3 is 13 residues. Germline CDR1 is SGHKS and CDR2 is YYEKEE (reference sequence). The V segment lost 4 bases and the J segment 4 bases; nucleotides outside the gene matches: 4. CDR3 sequence (DNA): TGTGCCAGCAGCCAAGGGGGCCGAGAGACCCAGTACTTC. This translates into CASSQGGRETQYF.

This clonotype was picked up many times. The rearrangement links TRBV28 to TRBJ2-1; 10 bases fit TRBD2. CDR1 is MDHEN and CDR2 is SYDVKM in the germline V gene. With V trimmed by 2 bases and J by 2 bases, 3 bases remained unmatched. The CDR3 runs to 16 residues. The CDR3 region has the DNA TGTGCCAGCAGTTTAGGGCTAGCGGGAGCCTACAATGAGCAGTTCTTC. Protein product: CASSLGLAGAYNEQFF.

This clonotype has only a few counts. J is TRBJ1-1 and V is TRBV12-3 or TRBV12-4; D is perhaps TRBD1 (6 bases). The CDR3 runs to 11 residues. Trimming cost V 11 bases and J 4 bases, with 11 bases left between them. The CDR3 sequence: CAWGAGTEAFF. CDR3 DNA: TGTGCCTGGGGGGCTGGCACTGAAGCTTTCTTT.

This clonotype was recorded many times. The CDR3 sequence is CSVSPGQGAVGYTF. The CDR3 coding sequence is TGCAGCGTTAGCCCGGGACAGGGGGCCGTAGGCTACACCTTC. The rearrangement links TRBV29-1 to TRBJ1-2; 12 positions agree with TRBD1. The germline gives CDR1 SQVTM, CDR2 ANQGSEA. Trimming cost V 5 bases and J 8 bases; bases outside gene matches: 9. The CDR3 runs to 14 residues. Full variable domain (outside the CDR3, taken from reference TRBV29-1 and TRBJ1-2): SAVISQKPSRDICQRGTSLTIQCQVDSQVTMMFWYRQQPGQSLTLIATANQGSEATYESGFVIDKFPISRPNLTFSTLTVSNMSPEDSSIYLCSVSPGQGAVGYTFGSGTRLTVV.

This clonotype was counted ten times or more. The chain recombines TRBV10-1 with TRBJ2-3, with D unclear. The germline V and J ends were trimmed by 0 bases and 4 bases, with 2 bases remaining between them. The CDR3 spans 12 residues. Germline CDR1 reads WNHNN; CDR2 reads SYGVQD (reference sequence). The CDR3 DNA reads TGCGCCAGCAGTGAGTCGCCAGATACGCAGTATTTT. Protein: CASSESPDTQYF.

At least ten counts were recorded for this clonotype. This chain joins TRBV27 and TRBJ2-5; D remains unclear. Germline V CDR1 and CDR2: MNHEY, SMNVEV (reference sequence). This CDR3 spans 13 amino acids. Deletions cut 6 bases from V and 5 bases from J, with 13 bases between. DNA of the CDR3: TGTGCCAGCAGAAGTGGGGTTTGGGAGACCCAGTACTTC. Its translation is CASRSGVWETQYF.

DNA for the CDR3: TGTGCCAGTAGTATTTTGCGGGCGAACAATGAGCAGTTCTTC. Translating it yields CASSILRANNEQFF. This chain connects TRBV19 to TRBJ2-1; a possible D gene is TRBD2 (5 bases). Trimming shortened V by 3 bases and J by 5 bases, and 11 bases separated the two germline ends. This CDR3 spans 14 amino acids. The germline CDR1 and CDR2 sequences are LNHDA and SQIVND (reference sequence).

This clonotype was seen repeatedly, ten times or more. The chain uses TRBV6-6 and TRBJ2-7; TRBD2 matches 10 bases. V lost 1 base and J lost 0; bases outside the gene matches: 6. CDR1 is MNHNY and CDR2 is SVGAGI in the germline V gene (reference sequence). There are 17 residues in the CDR3. CDR3 DNA sequence: TGTGCCAGCAGTTACTGGACTAGCGGCCAGAACTCCTACGAGCAGTACTTC. This codes for CASSYWTSGQNSYEQYF.

This clonotype was recorded many times. This chain links TRBV2 with TRBJ1-5; the match to TRBD1 covers 9 bases. There are 14 residues in the CDR3. Germline values: CDR1 SNHLY, CDR2 FYNNEI. V was clipped by 7 bases and J by 6 bases; unmatched bases: 7. The CDR3 DNA reads TGTGCCAGCAATCCGGGACAGGGTGGTCAGCCCCAGCATTTT. This gives the protein CASNPGQGGQPQHF.

The chain has TRBV10-3 and TRBJ2-7; tentatively, D is TRBD2 (7 bases). The germline CDR1 and CDR2 sequences are ENHRY and SYGVKD. Trimming took off 3 bases at V and 2 bases at J, with 20 bases between the two ends. The length of the CDR3 is 17 residues. The CDR3, as DNA: TGTGCCATCAGTGACTATGGGGGGGGCGCTACCCCCTACGAGCAGTACTTC. Protein product: CAISDYGGGATPYEQYF.

This clonotype was picked up many times. The chain joins TRBV12-3 or TRBV12-4 to TRBJ1-5; D uncertain. The V end lost 4 bases, the J end lost 3 bases, and 10 bases lay between the germline ends. The CDR3 length is 14 residues. For the CDR3, the DNA is TGTGCCAGCAGTTCAGGACGGTACAATCAGCCCCAGCATTTT. The encoded protein is CASSSGRYNQPQHF.

This clonotype appeared many times. J is TRBJ1-5 and V is TRBV5-1; D remains unclear. Trimming took 0 bases from V and 5 from J, leaving 12 bases between them. Per the germline V gene, CDR1 is SGHRS and CDR2 is YFSETQ. The CDR3 covers 15 residues. CDR3: CASSLEGLGDQPQHF. The CDR3 nucleotides are TGCGCCAGCAGCTTGGAGGGTCTAGGAGATCAGCCCCAGCATTTT.

Many counts were recorded for this clonotype. CDR3 region: CASSYSLVGDYGYTF. CDR3 in DNA: TGTGCCAGCAGTTACTCGCTCGTAGGGGATTATGGCTACACCTTC. This chain uses TRBV6-5 with TRBJ1-2; D possibly corresponds to TRBD1 (5 bases). This CDR3 is 15 amino acids long. Per the germline V gene, CDR1 is MNHEY and CDR2 is SVGAGI. V lost 0 bases to trimming and J lost 5 bases, with 13 bases between them.

This clonotype has ten or more counts. The J gene is TRBJ2-7, the V gene TRBV20-1, with 8 nucleotides matching TRBD1. V was pared by 5 bases and J by 6 bases, with 12 bases of the junction left unmatched. Germline assignment: CDR1 DFQATT and CDR2 SNEGSKA (reference sequence). The CDR3 consists of 14 residues. The CDR3 here is CSAGSTGGFGEQYF. DNA of the CDR3: TGCAGTGCTGGGAGTACAGGGGGATTTGGCGAGCAGTACTTC.